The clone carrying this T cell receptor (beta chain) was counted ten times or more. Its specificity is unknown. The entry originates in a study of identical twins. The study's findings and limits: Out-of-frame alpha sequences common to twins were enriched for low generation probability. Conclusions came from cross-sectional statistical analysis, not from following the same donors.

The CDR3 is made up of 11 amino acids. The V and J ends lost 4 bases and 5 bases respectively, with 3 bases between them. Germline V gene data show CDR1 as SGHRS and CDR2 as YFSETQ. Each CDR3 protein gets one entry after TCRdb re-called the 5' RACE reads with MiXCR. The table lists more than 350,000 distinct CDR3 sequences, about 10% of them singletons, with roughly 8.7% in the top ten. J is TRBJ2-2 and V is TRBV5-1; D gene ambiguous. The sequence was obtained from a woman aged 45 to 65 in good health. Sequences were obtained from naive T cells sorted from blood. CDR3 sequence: CASSQTGELFF. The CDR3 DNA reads TGCGCCAGCAGCCAGACCGGGGAGCTGTTTTTT.